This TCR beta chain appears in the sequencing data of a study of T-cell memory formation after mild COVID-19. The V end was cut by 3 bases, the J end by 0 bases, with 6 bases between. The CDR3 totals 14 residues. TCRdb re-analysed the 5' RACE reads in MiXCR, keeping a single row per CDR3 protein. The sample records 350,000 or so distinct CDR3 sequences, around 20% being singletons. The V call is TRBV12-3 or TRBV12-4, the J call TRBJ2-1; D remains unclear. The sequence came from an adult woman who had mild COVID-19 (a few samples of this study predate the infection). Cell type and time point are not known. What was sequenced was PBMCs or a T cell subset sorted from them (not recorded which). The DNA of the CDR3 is TGTGCCAGCAGTTTTTATAGCTCCTACAATGAGCAGTTCTTC. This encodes CASSFYSSYNEQFF.